This T cell receptor beta chain was sequenced during a study of Tregs in tolerant kidney transplant recipients. Regarding the study as a whole: Changing PCR primers prevented nucleotide comparison between some patients' samples. Antigen-driven expansion was suggested because donor-specific Tregs expanded more than all Tregs in tolerant patients.

With regard to this clone: The antigen is undetermined.

Measured with immunoSEQ multiplex PCR; TCRdb has only the in-frame clones, and not every one. The sample lists tens of thousands of clones; 95% to 98% were seen once. V lost 3 bases, J lost 5 bases, and 13 bases lay in between. Germline CDR1 and CDR2: MGHDK and SYGVNS. This CDR3 is 14 amino acids long. Sequenced here: CD4+ T cells from blood, sampled before the transplant. The clonotype comes from a human donor who received a combined kidney and bone marrow transplant. This rearrangement joins TRBV25-1 to TRBJ1-2; D not certain. CDR3: CASSDPSGGYGYTF. The CDR3 DNA sequence: TGTGCCAGCAGTGATCCCTCAGGAGGGTATGGCTACACCTTC.